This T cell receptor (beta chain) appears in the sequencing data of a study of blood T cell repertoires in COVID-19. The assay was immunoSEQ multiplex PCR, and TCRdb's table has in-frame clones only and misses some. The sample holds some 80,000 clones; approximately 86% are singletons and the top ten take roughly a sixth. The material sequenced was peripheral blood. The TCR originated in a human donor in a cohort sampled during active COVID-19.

CDR3 protein: CATMDSGIPGELFF. The CDR3 DNA reads as TGTGCCACCATGGACTCGGGCATTCCCGGGGAGCTGTTTTTT. The chain joins TRBV24-1 to TRBJ2-2, with D possibly matching TRBD2 (5 bases). The V and J ends lost 8 bases and 6 bases respectively, with 15 bases between them. The CDR3 consists of 14 residues. Germline CDR1 and CDR2: KGHDR and SFDVKD.